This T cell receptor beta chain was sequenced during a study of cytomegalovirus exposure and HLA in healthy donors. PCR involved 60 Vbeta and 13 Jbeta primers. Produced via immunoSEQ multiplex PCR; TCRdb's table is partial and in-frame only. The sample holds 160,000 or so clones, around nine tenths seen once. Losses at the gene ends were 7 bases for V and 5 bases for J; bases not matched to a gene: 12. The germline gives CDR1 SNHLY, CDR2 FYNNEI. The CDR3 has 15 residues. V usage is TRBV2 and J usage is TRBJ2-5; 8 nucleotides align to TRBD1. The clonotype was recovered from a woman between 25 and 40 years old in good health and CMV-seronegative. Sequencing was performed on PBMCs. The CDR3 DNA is TGTGCCAGCACTTACGGCCAGGGGGCAGGGGAGACCCAGTACTTC. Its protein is CASTYGQGAGETQYF.